The next 7 T cell receptor beta chains were all read from a single sample in a study of control samples from healthy donors and cancer patients. The method was immunoSEQ multiplex PCR; TCRdb's version includes in-frame clones alone and lacks a portion of them. The repertoire holds 71,000 or so clones, with roughly 90% as singletons. Material: PBMCs. These receptors all come from a man aged 60-69 years with lung cancer.

This clone was seen only once. V is TRBV6-6 and J is TRBJ2-7, with 7 nucleotides matching TRBD1. This CDR3 contains 14 residues. J gave up 2 bases and V 7 bases, and 8 bases lay outside the gene matches. Germline CDR1 is MNHNY and CDR2 is SVGAGI (reference sequence). Here the CDR3 reads CASNAGQVTYEQYF. The CDR3 region has the DNA TGTGCCAGCAATGCTGGACAGGTTACCTACGAGCAGTACTTC.

This clone has a handful of counts. The rearrangement uses TRBV6-6 and TRBJ2-1, with D hard to call. The CDR3 has 16 amino acids. Trimming left V 6 bases short and J 4 bases short, with 19 bases between. CDR1 is MNHNY and CDR2 is SVGAGI in the germline V gene (reference sequence). This chain's CDR3 is CASSLESQWVYNEQFF. The CDR3 DNA is TGTGCCAGCAGCCTGGAGTCGCAATGGGTGTACAATGAGCAGTTCTTC.

This chain joins TRBV25-1 and TRBJ2-6; 10 bases fit TRBD1. The CDR3 length is 18 residues. V was clipped by 4 bases and J by 0 bases; unmatched bases: 6. The germline CDR1 and CDR2 sequences are MGHDK and SYGVNS. The CDR3 loop is CASSGVTGGNSGANVLTF. The CDR3 DNA reads as TGTGCCAGCAGTGGGGTGACAGGGGGCAACTCTGGGGCCAACGTCCTGACTTTC.

The V and J genes are TRBV4-2 and TRBJ2-5; a possible D gene is TRBD2 (5 bases). Germline V lookup: CDR1 LGHNA, CDR2 YNFKEQ. The ends were cut back, 4 bases at V and 2 bases at J, with 11 bases in the middle. The CDR3 has 14 amino acids. The DNA for the CDR3 is TGTGCCAGCAGCCGGACTGTAATTCAAGAGACCCAGTACTTC. Amino acids: CASSRTVIQETQYF.

This sequence joins TRBV18 and TRBJ1-1; D is unresolved. The germline V and J ends were trimmed by 3 bases and 2 bases, with 7 bases remaining between them. CDR3 length equals 13 residues. Germline V lookup: CDR1 KGHSH, CDR2 LQKENI. The DNA for the CDR3 is TGTGCCAGCTCACCGAGTCTTAACACTGAAGCTTTCTTT. It specifies CASSPSLNTEAFF.

The chain recombines TRBV4-1 with TRBJ1-3; D uncertain. Trimming took off 1 base at V and 4 bases at J, with 17 bases between the two ends. CDR3 length equals 17 residues. CDR1 and CDR2 (germline): MGHRA, YSYEKL. CDR3 DNA: TGCGCCAGCAGCCAAGCGAACCTGGGAGGTGGCGGAAACACCATATATTTT. Protein sequence: CASSQANLGGGGNTIYF.

The CDR3 coding sequence is TGTGCCAGCAGCTCTAGCCGACTAGCGGGGGGGCCAGCAGAGACCCAGTACTTC. Its protein product is CASSSSRLAGGPAETQYF. The V gene is TRBV13, the J gene TRBJ2-5; TRBD2 matches at 14 bases. Looked up from germline, CDR1 is PRHDT and CDR2 is FYEKMQ (reference sequence). Trimming at V came to 4 bases and at J to 4 bases, leaving 11 bases not matched to a gene. This CDR3 is 18 amino acids long.